This TCR beta chain was found in a study of blood T cell repertoires in COVID-19 (TCRdb year 2020). Context from the whole study: Samples from collaborators originated in the United States, Italy and Spain and spanned both the acute and convalescent phases of COVID-19. HLA class I and class II types, where available, came from metadata supplied by the sample provider rather than from assay-based typing. Subjects who had been exposed to COVID-19, were actively infected with it, or had recovered from it provided the deeply sampled blood TCRbeta repertoires that made up the dataset. The repertoires were released in a freely available public database intended as a resource for research on the immune response to SARS-CoV-2. The prospective study material was composed of cDNA or gDNA derived from T cells, B-cell-depleted T cells, or PBMCs. The samples were drawn from the first 160 participants of the ongoing ImmuneRACE study and from some 1,300 subjects provided by 6 global collaborators. Nearly every sample came with metadata listing a de-identified subject ID, COVID-19 status, age in years and sex. Beyond this particular receptor, the publication reports: The amount of clinical and demographic metadata varied by source and participant and was provided uncurated.

Worth noting for this clone: Which antigen it targets is not known. Base qualities are not at hand, and no much larger clone is one base apart.

TCRbeta CDR3 regions were amplified from genomic DNA using the immunoSEQ Assay, a bias-controlled multiplex PCR. The paper's processing steps were these. Nucleated cell counts per sample were estimated from amplification of reference gene primers within the assay. To quantify the absolute abundance of each unique TCRbeta CDR3 rearrangement, sequence reads were collapsed and filtered. For each sample, productive Simpson clonality was calculated as the square root of Simpson's diversity index across productive rearrangements. The table was pulled from immuneACCESS by TCRdb, which kept in-frame rearrangements only. Such tables lose some clones; where checked, under half of the loss comes from unresolved V genes, and the rest has no known cause. V and J calls and clone size are copied from that table; D and trimming were computed from the DNA. For this sample the table gives under 350,000 clones, of which just under 90% were detected only once. The leading ten clones occupy more than 1.5% of the sample.

Participants in the prospective study were aged about 18 to 95 years, lived in about two dozen United States geographic areas, and enrolled through a virtual design. In the prospective study, cohorts were assigned on the basis of participant-reported clinical history obtained from a screening survey and a study questionnaire. Recovered participants in ImmuneRACE Cohort 3 were defined as having two consecutive negative NP/OP PCR tests, clearance from a healthcare professional, or resolution of symptoms. Mobile phlebotomists in the prospective study collected whole blood, serum and a nasopharyngeal or oropharyngeal swab from every participant. Over an approximately 2-month period, participants in the prospective study had the option of providing additional blood draws and questionnaires. Blood samples from the prospective study were shipped frozen or at room temperature prior to DNA extraction. The sequence derives from a woman aged 55-70 years who had recovered from COVID-19. The sample was PBMCs or T cells enriched from blood (not recorded which).

The CDR3 reads CASSRIWSRTGSSYEQYF. The nucleotide sequence is given as TGTGCCAGCAGTCGAATCTGGTCTCGGACCGGGAGCTCCTACGAGCAGTACTTC. The V and J segments used are TRBV27 and TRBJ2-7; the D gene is perhaps TRBD2, from 6 matching bases. For CDR1 and CDR2, the germline V gene (reference sequence) lists MNHEY and SMNVEV. The CDR3 spans 18 residues, from the cysteine through the phenylalanine. CDR3 DNA is the only sequence kept; it has 54 bases, read in frame from the first base. Cut back by 5 bases and 0 bases, the V and J ends lie 23 bases apart.